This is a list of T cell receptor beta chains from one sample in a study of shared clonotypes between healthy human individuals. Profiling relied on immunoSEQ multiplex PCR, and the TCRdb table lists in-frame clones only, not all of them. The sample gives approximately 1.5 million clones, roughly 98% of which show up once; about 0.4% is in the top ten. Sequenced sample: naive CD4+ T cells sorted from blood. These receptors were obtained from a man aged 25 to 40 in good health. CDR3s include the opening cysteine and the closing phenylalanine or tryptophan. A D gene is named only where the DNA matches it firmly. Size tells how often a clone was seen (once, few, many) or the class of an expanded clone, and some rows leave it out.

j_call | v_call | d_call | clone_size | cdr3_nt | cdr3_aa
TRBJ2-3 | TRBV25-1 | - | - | TGTGCCAGCAACTATCCGGGCACAGATACGCAGTATTTT | CASNYPGTDTQYF
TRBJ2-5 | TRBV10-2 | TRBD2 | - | TGCGCCAGCAGTGACCGAAGACTAGCGGGAGGACCCCAAGAGACCCAGTACTTC | CASSDRRLAGGPQETQYF
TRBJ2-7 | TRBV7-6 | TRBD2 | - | TGTGCCAGCAGCTCGGGGGGGAGCGAGCAGTACTTC | CASSSGGSEQYF
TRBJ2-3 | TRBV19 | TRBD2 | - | TGTGCCAGTAGAGTGACTAGCGGGGGTTCTGATACGCAGTATTTT | CASRVTSGGSDTQYF
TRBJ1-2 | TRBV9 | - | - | TGTGCCAGCAGCGTAGCGGCAGGGCCTAACTATGGCTACACCTTC | CASSVAAGPNYGYTF
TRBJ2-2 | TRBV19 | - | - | TGTGCCAGTAGTATACGTACAGGATCGAACACCGGGGAGCTGTTTTTT | CASSIRTGSNTGELFF
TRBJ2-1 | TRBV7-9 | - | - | TGTGCCAGCAGCTCGACAGGCTACAATGAGCAGTTCTTC | CASSSTGYNEQFF
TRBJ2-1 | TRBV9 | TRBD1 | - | TGTGCCAGCAGCGTAGGGGACAGGGACTACAATGAGCAGTTCTTC | CASSVGDRDYNEQFF
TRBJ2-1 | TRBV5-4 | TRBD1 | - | TGTGCCAGCAGGCCCGGGACAGAACTCTACAATGAGCAGTTCTTC | CASRPGTELYNEQFF
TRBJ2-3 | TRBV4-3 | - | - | TGCGCCAGCAGCCAAGCGGGTCGAGGGACAGATACGCAGTATTTT | CASSQAGRGTDTQYF
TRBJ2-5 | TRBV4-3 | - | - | TGCGCCAGCAGCCGAGACCCTTACCCACAAGAGACCCAGTACTTC | CASSRDPYPQETQYF
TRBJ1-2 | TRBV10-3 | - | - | TGTGCCATCAGTGAGTCGCTGGGGCAGAGGACCTATGGCTACACCTTC | CAISESLGQRTYGYTF
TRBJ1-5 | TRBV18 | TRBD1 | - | TGTGCCAGCTCACTTTACGGGGGACAGAATAGCAATCAGCCCCAGCATTTT | CASSLYGGQNSNQPQHF
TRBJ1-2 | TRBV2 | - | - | TGTGCCAACCCGGACGGTCATGGCTACACCTTC | CANPDGHGYTF
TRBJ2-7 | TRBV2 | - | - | TGTGCCAGCACGGAGAACTCCTACGAGCAGTACTTC | CASTENSYEQYF
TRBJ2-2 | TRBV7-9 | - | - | TGTGCCAGCAGCGACCGACCCACCTTTAACACCGGGGAGCTGTTTTTT | CASSDRPTFNTGELFF
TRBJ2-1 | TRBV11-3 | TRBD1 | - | TGTGCCAGCAGCCCGACCGGGACAGCTTACAATGAGCAGTTCTTC | CASSPTGTAYNEQFF
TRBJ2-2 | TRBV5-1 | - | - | TGCGCCAGCAGCTTGGAGGGGACACCGAACACCGGGGAGCTGTTTTTT | CASSLEGTPNTGELFF
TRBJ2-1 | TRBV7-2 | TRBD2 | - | TGTGCCAGCAGCTTGGCCGGGACTAGCGGAGGTAATGAGCAGTTCTTC | CASSLAGTSGGNEQFF
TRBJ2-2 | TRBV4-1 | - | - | TGCGCCAGCAGCCAAAAGGGTACAGGTTGGGGACGGGACACCGGGGAGCTGTTTTTT | CASSQKGTGWGRDTGELFF
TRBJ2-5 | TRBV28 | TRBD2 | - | TGTGCCAGCAGTCTGAGCGGGACCTTACTAAAGACCCAGTACTTC | CASSLSGTLLKTQYF
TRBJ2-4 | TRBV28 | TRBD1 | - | TGTGCCAGCAGTTCAACGGGACAGGGTTTGTGGTACTTC | CASSSTGQGLWYF
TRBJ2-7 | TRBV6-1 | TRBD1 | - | TGTGCCAGCAGTGAGGGAACAGGGGGAAGCTACGAGCAGTACTTC | CASSEGTGGSYEQYF
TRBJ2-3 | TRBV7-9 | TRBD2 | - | TGTGCCAGCAGCCTGACTAGCGGCACAGATACGCAGTATTTT | CASSLTSGTDTQYF
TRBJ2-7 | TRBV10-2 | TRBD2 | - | TGCGCCAGCAGAGCCCGTCCCCAGCGGGAGGCCGGCGAGCAGTACTTC | CASRARPQREAGEQYF
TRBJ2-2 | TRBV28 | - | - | TGTGCCAGCAGTGTCGTAGGACAGAAGACCGGGGAGCTGTTTTTT | CASSVVGQKTGELFF
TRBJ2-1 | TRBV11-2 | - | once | TGTGCCAGCAGCTTAGTCCTAGGGCAGTTCTTC | CASSLVLGQFF
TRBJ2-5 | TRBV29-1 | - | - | TGCAGCGCCGAGTTCGAGACCCAGTACTTC | CSAEFETQYF
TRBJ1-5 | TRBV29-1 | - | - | TGCAGCGTTGAAGCGGGACACGAAAATCAGCCCCAGCATTTT | CSVEAGHENQPQHF
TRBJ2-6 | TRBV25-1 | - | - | TGTGCCAGCAGTCCGGCGGCACCCTCTGGGGCCAACGTCCTGACTTTC | CASSPAAPSGANVLTF
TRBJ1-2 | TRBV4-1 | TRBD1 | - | TGCGCCAGCAGCCAGTCGCAGGGGGAAGGTGGCTACACCTTC | CASSQSQGEGGYTF
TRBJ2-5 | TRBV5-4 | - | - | TGTGCCAGCAGAGGACGGGAAAGGGGAGCCCAAGAGACCCAGTACTTC | CASRGRERGAQETQYF
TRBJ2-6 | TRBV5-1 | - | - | TGCGCCAGCAGCTTTAGACGCAACTCTGGGGCCAACGTCCTGACTTTC | CASSFRRNSGANVLTF
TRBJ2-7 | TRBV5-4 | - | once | TGTGCCAGCGGTCGCGGAAGCTCCTACGAGCAGTACTTC | CASGRGSSYEQYF
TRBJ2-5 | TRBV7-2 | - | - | TGTGCCAGCAGCTTAGATCCACTGTACCAAGAGACCCAGTACTTC | CASSLDPLYQETQYF
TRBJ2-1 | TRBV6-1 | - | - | TGTGCCAGCGCCGAGCCCCGAACTATGAGTGAGCAGTTCTTC | CASAEPRTMSEQFF
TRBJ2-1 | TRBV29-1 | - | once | TGCAGCGTTCCCCCCCACAATGAGCAGTTCTTC | CSVPPHNEQFF
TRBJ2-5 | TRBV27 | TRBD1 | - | TGTGCCAGCAGTTTAGGGACAGGGGCTTTGGAGACCCAGTACTTC | CASSLGTGALETQYF
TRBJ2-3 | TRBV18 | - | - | TGTGCCAGCTCACCAGGGACATCAGATACGCAGTATTTT | CASSPGTSDTQYF
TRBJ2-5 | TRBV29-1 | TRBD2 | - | TGCAGCGCCACGACTAGCGGGAGCCCCACAGACTTC | CSATTSGSPTDF
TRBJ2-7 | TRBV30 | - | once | TGTGCCTGGAGTCCAGGACCCTACGAGCAGTACTTC | CAWSPGPYEQYF
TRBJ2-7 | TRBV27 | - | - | TGTGCCAGCAGCCTCGGACAATTCTACGAGCAGTACTTC | CASSLGQFYEQYF